This TCR beta chain was retrieved from a study of T cell repertoires in cytomegalovirus infection. Using its own MiXCR run on the reads, TCRdb lists one record per CDR3 protein. The sample consists of approximately 730,000 distinct CDR3 sequences, almost 30% of them appearing once. Comment on this clonotype: The antigen is unknown.

This specimen was cultured CD8+ T cells from PBMCs, taken from culture after CMV antigen stimulation. The TCR comes from a human donor in good health (CMV status not recorded). Some clones in this sample may be carry-over from other donors' samples.

This CDR3 is CASQLGTFLWSSGNTIYF. CDR3 in DNA: TGTGCCAGCCAGCTCGGGACATTCCTTTGGAGCTCTGGAAACACCATATATTTT. The gene calls are TRBV19 and TRBJ1-3; weak D call: TRBD1 (6 bases). The germline gives CDR1 LNHDA, CDR2 SQIVND (reference sequence). The CDR3 is made up of 18 amino acids. Trimming stripped 9 bases from V and 0 bases from J, with 24 bases between.